This passage covers 7 T cell receptor beta chains from one sample sequenced in a study of neoadjuvant anti-PD-1 for oral cavity cancer. Some clones are missing from TCRdb's copy, which holds only in-frame ones; the method was immunoSEQ multiplex PCR. The sample records 15,000 or so clones, 55% to 75% being singletons. This specimen consisted of PBMCs, obtained before nivolumab (anti-PD-1) treatment. Receptors originate from a person between 40 and 85 years old with oral cavity squamous cell carcinoma.

V and J are TRBV19 and TRBJ2-3; no clear D. Trimming cost V 6 bases and J 2 bases, with 12 bases left between them. There are 14 residues in the CDR3. CDR1 LNHDA and CDR2 SQIVND come from the germline V gene (reference sequence). In nucleotides, the CDR3 is TGTGCCAGTAGGAGGAGTTCTGCCACAGATACGCAGTATTTT. Its protein is CASRRSSATDTQYF.

The chain recombines TRBV5-4 with TRBJ2-7; D gene uncertain. Deletions cut 6 bases from V and 2 bases from J, with 18 bases between. The CDR3 has 15 residues. CDR1 and CDR2 from the germline V gene are SGHNT and YYREEE (reference sequence). The CDR3 region has the DNA TGTGCCAGCACCGACACCGGGTCCGCGACCTACGAGCAGTACTTC. This encodes CASTDTGSATYEQYF.

The V call is TRBV28, the J call TRBJ1-5; D uncertain. Deletions cut 5 bases from V and 6 bases from J, with 8 bases between. This CDR3 has 12 amino acids. Germline loops: CDR1 MDHEN, CDR2 SYDVKM. The CDR3 loop is CASSALSQPQHF. The CDR3 DNA reads as TGTGCCAGCAGTGCTCTTAGTCAGCCCCAGCATTTT.

The V gene is TRBV28, the J gene TRBJ2-7; TRBD2 is a possible D gene (5 bases). V was cut by 6 bases and J by 5 bases, with 17 bases left in between. Looked up from germline, CDR1 is MDHEN and CDR2 is SYDVKM. The CDR3 is made up of 14 amino acids. CDR3 amino acids: CASSLPPGWHEQYF. DNA for the CDR3: TGTGCCAGCAGCTTACCCCCGGGGTGGCACGAGCAGTACTTC.

The chain links TRBV30 to TRBJ2-1; D possibly uses TRBD1 or TRBD2 (5 bases each). This CDR3 contains 15 residues. The V end lost 2 bases, the J end lost 9 bases, and 20 bases lay between the germline ends. Germline V gene sequence: CDR1 GTSNPN, CDR2 SVGIG (reference sequence). DNA of the CDR3: TGTGCCTGGAGTTTCTCCCTGGGGGTGGGATCTGAGCAGTTCTTC. It encodes CAWSFSLGVGSEQFF. Filled out from reference TRBV30 and TRBJ2-1, the complete variable domain reads SQTIHQWPATLVQPVGSPLSLECTVEGTSNPNLYWYRQAAGRGLQLLFYSVGIGQISSEVPQNLSASRPQDRQFILSSKKLLLSDSGFYLCAWSFSLGVGSEQFFGPGTRLTVL.

The chain carries TRBV10-3 and TRBJ1-2, with TRBD1 identical over 9 bases. Losses at the gene ends were 3 bases for V and 8 bases for J; bases not matched to a gene: 13. The CDR3 has 16 residues. Germline V gene data show CDR1 as ENHRY and CDR2 as SYGVKD. In DNA, the CDR3 is TGTGCCATCAGTGATTCCGTGGACAGGGGATCGGAAGGCTACACCTTC. Translation: CAISDSVDRGSEGYTF.

The chain recombines TRBV2 with TRBJ2-3; tentatively, D is TRBD1 (5 bases). CDR3 length: 13 amino acids. CDR1 and CDR2 from the germline V gene are SNHLY and FYNNEI. V gave up 1 base and J gave up 6 bases, with 8 bases separating them. CDR3 sequence: CASSEGGADTQYF. CDR3 sequence (DNA): TGTGCCAGCAGTGAAGGTGGGGCGGATACGCAGTATTTT.